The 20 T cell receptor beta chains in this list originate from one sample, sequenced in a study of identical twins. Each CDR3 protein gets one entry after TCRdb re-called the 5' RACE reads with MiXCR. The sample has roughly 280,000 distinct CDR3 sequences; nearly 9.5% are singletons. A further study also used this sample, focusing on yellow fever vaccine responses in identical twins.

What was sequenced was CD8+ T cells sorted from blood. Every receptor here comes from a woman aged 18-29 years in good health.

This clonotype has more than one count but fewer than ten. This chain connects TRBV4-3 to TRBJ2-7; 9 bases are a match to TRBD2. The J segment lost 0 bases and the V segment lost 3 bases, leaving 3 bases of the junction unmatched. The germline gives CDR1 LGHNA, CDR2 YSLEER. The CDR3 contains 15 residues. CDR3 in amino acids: CASSQEREASYEQYF. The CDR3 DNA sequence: TGCGCCAGCAGCCAGGAGCGGGAGGCCTCCTACGAGCAGTACTTC.

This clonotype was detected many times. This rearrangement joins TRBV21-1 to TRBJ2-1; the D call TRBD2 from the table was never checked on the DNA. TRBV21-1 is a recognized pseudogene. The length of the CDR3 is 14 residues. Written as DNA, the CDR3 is TGTGCCAGCAGGACTAGCGGGATCCCCAATGAGCAGTTCTTC. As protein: CASRTSGIPNEQFF.

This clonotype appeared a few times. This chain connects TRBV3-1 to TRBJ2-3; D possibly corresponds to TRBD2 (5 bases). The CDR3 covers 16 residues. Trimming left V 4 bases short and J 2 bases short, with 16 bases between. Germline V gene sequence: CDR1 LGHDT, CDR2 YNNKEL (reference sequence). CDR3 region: CASSPRGPDFTDTQYF. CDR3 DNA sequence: TGTGCCAGCAGCCCCCGGGGTCCGGACTTCACAGATACGCAGTATTTT.

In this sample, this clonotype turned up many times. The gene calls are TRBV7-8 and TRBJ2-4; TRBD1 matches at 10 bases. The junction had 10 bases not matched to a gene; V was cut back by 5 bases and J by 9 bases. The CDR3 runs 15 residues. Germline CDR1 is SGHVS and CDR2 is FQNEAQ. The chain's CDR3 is CASSRRQGARGIQYF. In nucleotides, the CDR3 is TGTGCCAGCAGCAGAAGACAGGGGGCGCGCGGCATTCAGTACTTC.

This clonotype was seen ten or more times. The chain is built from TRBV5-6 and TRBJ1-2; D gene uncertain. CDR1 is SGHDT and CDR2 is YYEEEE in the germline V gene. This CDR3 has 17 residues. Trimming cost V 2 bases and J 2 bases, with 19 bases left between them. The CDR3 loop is CASSFRSRVFQNYGYTF. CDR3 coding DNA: TGTGCCAGCAGCTTTAGATCCCGGGTTTTTCAGAACTATGGCTACACCTTC.

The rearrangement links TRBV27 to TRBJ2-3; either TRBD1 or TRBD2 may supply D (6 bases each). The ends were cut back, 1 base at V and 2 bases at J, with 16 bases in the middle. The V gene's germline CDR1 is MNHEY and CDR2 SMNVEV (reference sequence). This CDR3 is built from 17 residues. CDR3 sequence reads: CASSLYRGALITDTQYF. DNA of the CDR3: TGTGCCAGCAGTTTATATAGGGGGGCGCTTATCACAGATACGCAGTATTTT.

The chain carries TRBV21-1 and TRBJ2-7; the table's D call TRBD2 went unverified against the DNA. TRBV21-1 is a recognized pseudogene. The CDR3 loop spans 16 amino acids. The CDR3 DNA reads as TGTGCCAGCCCCTCCGAGGAGGGTCATGACTCCTACGAGCAGTACTTC. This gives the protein CASPSEEGHDSYEQYF.

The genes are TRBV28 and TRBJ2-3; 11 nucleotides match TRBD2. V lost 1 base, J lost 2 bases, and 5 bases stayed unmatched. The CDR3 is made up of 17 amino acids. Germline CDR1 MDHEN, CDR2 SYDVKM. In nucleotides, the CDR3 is TGTGCCAGCAGTTTATTTGGGACTAGCGGAGTCACAGATACGCAGTATTTT. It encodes CASSLFGTSGVTDTQYF.

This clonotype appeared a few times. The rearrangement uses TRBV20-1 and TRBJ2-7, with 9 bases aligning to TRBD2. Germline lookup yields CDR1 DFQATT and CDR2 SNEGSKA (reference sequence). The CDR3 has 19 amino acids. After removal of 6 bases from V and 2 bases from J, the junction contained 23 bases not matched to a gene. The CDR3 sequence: CSATPAGTSLIIGTYEQYF. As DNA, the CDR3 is TGCAGTGCCACCCCAGCCGGGACTAGCTTAATAATAGGTACCTACGAGCAGTACTTC.

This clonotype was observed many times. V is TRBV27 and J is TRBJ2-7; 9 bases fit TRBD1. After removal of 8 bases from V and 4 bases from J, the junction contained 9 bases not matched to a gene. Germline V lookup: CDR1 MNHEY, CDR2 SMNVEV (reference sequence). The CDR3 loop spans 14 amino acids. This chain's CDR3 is CASGFLDRGYEQYF. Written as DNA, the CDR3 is TGTGCCAGCGGCTTCCTGGACAGGGGATACGAGCAGTACTTC.

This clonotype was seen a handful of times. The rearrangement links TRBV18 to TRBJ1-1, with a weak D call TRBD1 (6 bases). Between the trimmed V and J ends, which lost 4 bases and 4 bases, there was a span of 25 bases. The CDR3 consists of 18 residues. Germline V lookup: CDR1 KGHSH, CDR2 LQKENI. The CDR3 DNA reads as TGTGCCAGCTCACTAGGGGGGTTTGAACTCTTTGATCTCACTGAAGCTTTCTTT. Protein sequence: CASSLGGFELFDLTEAFF. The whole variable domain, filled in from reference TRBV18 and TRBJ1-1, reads NAGVMQNPRHLVRRRGQEARLRCSPMKGHSHVYWYRQLPEEGLKFMVYLQKENIIDESGMPKERFSAEFPKEGPSILRIQQVVRGDSAAYFCASSLGGFELFDLTEAFFGQGTRLTVV.

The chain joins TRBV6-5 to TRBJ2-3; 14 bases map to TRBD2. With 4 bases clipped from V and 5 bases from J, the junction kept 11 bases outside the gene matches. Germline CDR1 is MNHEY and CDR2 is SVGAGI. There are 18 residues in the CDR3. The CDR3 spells CASSSIPGLAGVEDTQYF. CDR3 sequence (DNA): TGTGCCAGCAGTTCCATACCGGGACTAGCGGGAGTAGAAGATACGCAGTATTTT.

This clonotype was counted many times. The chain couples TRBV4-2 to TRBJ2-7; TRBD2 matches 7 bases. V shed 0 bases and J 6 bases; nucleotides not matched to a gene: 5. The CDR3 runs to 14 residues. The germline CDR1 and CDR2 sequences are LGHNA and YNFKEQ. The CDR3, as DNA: TGTGCCAGCAGCCAAGATCTTGCGGGGGTCGAGCAGTACTTC. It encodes CASSQDLAGVEQYF.

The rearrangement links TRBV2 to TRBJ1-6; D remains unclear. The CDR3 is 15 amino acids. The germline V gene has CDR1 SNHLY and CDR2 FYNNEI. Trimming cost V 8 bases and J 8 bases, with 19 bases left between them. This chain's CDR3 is CASRLSTEIDSPLHF. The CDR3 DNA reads TGTGCCAGCCGTTTATCGACGGAGATTGATTCACCCCTCCACTTT. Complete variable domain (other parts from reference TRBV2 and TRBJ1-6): EPEVTQTPSHQVTQMGQEVILRCVPISNHLYFYWYRQILGQKVEFLVSFYNNEISEKSEIFDDQFSVERPDGSNFTLKIRSTKLEDSAMYFCASRLSTEIDSPLHFGNGTRLTVT.

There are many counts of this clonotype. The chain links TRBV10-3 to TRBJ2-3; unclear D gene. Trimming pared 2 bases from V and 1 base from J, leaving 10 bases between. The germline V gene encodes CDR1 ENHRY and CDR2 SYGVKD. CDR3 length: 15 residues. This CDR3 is CAISEGASRTDTQYF. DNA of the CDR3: TGTGCCATCAGTGAGGGTGCTTCCCGCACAGATACGCAGTATTTT.

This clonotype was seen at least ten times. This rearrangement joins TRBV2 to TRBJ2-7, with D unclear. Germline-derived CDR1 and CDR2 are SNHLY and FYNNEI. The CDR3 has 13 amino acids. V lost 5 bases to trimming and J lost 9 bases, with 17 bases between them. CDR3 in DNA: TGTGCCAGCAGTTACACACACGGGTTAGCGCAGTACTTC. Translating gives CASSYTHGLAQYF.

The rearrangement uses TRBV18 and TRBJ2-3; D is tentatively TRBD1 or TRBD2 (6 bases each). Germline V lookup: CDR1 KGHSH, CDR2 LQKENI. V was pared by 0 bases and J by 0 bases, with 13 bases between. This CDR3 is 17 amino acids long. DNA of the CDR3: TGTGCCAGCTCACCACCGCTAAGGGGGGATAGCACAGATACGCAGTATTTT. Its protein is CASSPPLRGDSTDTQYF.

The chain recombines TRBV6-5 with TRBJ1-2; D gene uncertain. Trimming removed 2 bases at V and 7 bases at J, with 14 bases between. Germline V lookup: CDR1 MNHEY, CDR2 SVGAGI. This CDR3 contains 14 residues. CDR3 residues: CASSYQGLSGGYTF. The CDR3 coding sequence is TGTGCCAGCAGTTACCAAGGACTCTCAGGTGGCTACACCTTC.

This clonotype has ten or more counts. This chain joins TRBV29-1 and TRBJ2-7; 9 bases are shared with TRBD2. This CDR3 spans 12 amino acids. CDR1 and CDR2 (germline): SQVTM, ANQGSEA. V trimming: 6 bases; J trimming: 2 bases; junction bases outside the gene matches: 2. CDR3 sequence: CSVLAGPYEQYF. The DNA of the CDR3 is TGCAGCGTGCTAGCGGGACCCTACGAGCAGTACTTC.

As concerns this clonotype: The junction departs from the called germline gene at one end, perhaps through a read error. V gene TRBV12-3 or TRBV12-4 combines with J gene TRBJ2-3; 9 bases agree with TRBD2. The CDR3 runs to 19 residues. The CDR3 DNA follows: TGTACCAGCAGTCCCACCCCCGGTTCTAGCGGGATTGACACAGATACGCAGTATTTT. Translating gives CTSSPTPGSSGIDTDTQYF.